Below are 4 T cell receptor beta chains sequenced from a single sample in a study of beta chain features in type 1 diabetes. The investigators reverse transcribed all of the isolated RNA, so they sequenced expressed TCRB transcripts. The protocol was immunoSEQ multiplex PCR, while the TCRdb copy is restricted to in-frame clones and leaves out a portion. There are about 290,000 clones in the sample; about 7.8% occur only once, and more than 0.9% lies in the top ten. The sample consisted of central memory CD4+ T cells from blood. These receptors came from a woman between 18 and 29 years old in good health.

This chain joins TRBV2 and TRBJ2-5, with 10 bases fitting TRBD2. Germline CDR1 SNHLY, CDR2 FYNNEI. This CDR3 region has 14 residues. Germline trimming cut 6 bases from V and 5 bases from J; bases unmatched to any gene: 6. This CDR3 reads CASRRAGGSETQYF. In DNA form, the CDR3 reads TGTGCCAGCAGGAGAGCGGGGGGGAGTGAGACCCAGTACTTC.

This clone was observed at least ten times. The chain couples TRBV7-9 to TRBJ1-1; TRBD1 agrees at 7 bases. Per the germline V gene, CDR1 is SEHNR and CDR2 is FQNEAQ (reference sequence). The CDR3 length is 14 residues. Losses at the gene ends were 4 bases for V and 6 bases for J; bases not matched to a gene: 8. CDR3 protein: CASSSRGRIAEAFF. CDR3 nucleotide sequence: TGTGCCAGCAGCTCCAGGGGGAGGATCGCTGAAGCTTTCTTT.

This clone was seen a handful of times. The chain recombines TRBV6-5 with TRBJ1-1; D gene unclear. The CDR3 contains 13 residues. Trimming pared 6 bases from V and 0 bases from J, leaving 8 bases between. The germline gives CDR1 MNHEY, CDR2 SVGAGI. CDR3 loop: CASSNSMNTEAFF. The CDR3 nucleotides read TGTGCCAGCAGCAATTCGATGAACACTGAAGCTTTCTTT.

The CDR3, as DNA: TGTGCCAGCAGTTACCCAGGGAGCTATGGCTACACCTTC. Protein sequence: CASSYPGSYGYTF. V usage is TRBV6-5 and J usage is TRBJ1-2; D possibly corresponds to TRBD1 (5 bases). The germline CDR1 and CDR2 sequences are MNHEY and SVGAGI. Between the trimmed V and J ends, which lost 2 bases and 4 bases, there was a span of 8 bases. This CDR3 is built from 13 residues.